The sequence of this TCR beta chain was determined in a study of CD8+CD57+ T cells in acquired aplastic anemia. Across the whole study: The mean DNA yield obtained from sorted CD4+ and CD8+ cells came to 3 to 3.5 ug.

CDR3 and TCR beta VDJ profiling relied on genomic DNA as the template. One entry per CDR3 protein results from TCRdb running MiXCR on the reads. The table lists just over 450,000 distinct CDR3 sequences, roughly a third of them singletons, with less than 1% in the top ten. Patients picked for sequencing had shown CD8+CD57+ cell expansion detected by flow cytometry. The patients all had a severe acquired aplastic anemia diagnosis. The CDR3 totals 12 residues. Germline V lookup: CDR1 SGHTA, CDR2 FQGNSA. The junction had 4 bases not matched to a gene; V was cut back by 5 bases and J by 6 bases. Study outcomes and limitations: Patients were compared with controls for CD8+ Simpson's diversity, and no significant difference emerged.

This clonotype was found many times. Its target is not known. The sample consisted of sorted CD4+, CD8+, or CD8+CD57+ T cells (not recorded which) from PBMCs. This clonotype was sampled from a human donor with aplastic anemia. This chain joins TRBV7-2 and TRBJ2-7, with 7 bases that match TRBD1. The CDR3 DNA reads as TGTGCCAGCAGCCCGCGACAGGGCGAGCAGTACTTC. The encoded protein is CASSPRQGEQYF.